This TCR beta chain was captured by sequencing in a study of neurological immune-mediated disorders. MiXCR, run by TCRdb on the 5' RACE reads, gives a single entry per CDR3 protein. The data show over 55,000 distinct CDR3 sequences, with roughly 2.5% seen just once and around 3% held by the top ten. This CDR3 has 13 residues. The V gene's germline CDR1 is MNHEY and CDR2 SMNVEV (reference sequence). Between the trimmed V and J ends, which lost 2 bases and 6 bases, there was a span of 8 bases. This clonotype appeared many times. This clonotype was sampled from a man aged 50-60 years with multiple sclerosis. The chain is built from TRBV27 and TRBJ2-4; no clear D gene. Sequencing was carried out using PBMCs. The CDR3 nucleotides read TGTGCCAGCAGTTTAGACCGAGCAAACATTCAGTACTTC. Translated: CASSLDRANIQYF.